The 15 T cell receptor beta chains reported below all come from one sample, sequenced in a study of shared clonotypes between healthy human individuals. Sequencing was performed with immunoSEQ multiplex PCR; in TCRdb, only in-frame clones are kept and a portion is missing. In the table there are some 2,100,000 clones, 90% to 95% of which are singletons. Naive-designated CD8 cells lacked CD45RO, were positively enriched for CCR7, and omitted terminally differentiated effector memory CD45RA+ cells. The sequencing sample was made of naive CD8+ T cells from PBMCs. All receptors derive from a man aged 18 to 35 in good health. Some clones in this sample may be carry-over from other donors' samples.

The chain links TRBV10-3 to TRBJ1-1, with D perhaps TRBD1 (6 bases). Germline CDR1 reads ENHRY; CDR2 reads SYGVKD. V was pared by 0 bases and J by 5 bases, with 13 bases between. CDR3 length: 15 amino acids. This CDR3 is CAISESRGAGTEAFF. CDR3 DNA sequence: TGTGCCATCAGTGAGTCCCGGGGGGCTGGAACTGAAGCTTTCTTT.

The chain carries TRBV7-6 and TRBJ1-3; D gene unclear. Trimming left V 1 base short and J 0 bases short, with 10 bases between. Germline V gene lookup returns CDR1 SGHVS and CDR2 FNYEAQ. The CDR3 contains 16 residues. The CDR3 DNA follows: TGTGCCAGCAGCTTAGAATCTGGGATCTCTGGAAACACCATATATTTT. Amino acids: CASSLESGISGNTIYF.

V is TRBV10-2 and J is TRBJ2-1; 7 bases agree with TRBD2. V was clipped by 3 bases and J by 0 bases; unmatched bases: 5. The CDR3 is 16 amino acids. From germline, CDR1 is WSHSY and CDR2 SAAADI. CDR3 DNA sequence: TGCGCCAGCAGTGATCCTCGCGGGAGCTCCTACAATGAGCAGTTCTTC. Translating it yields CASSDPRGSSYNEQFF.

The V and J genes are TRBV6-5 and TRBJ1-1; no clear D gene. The CDR3 sequence is 14 residues long. CDR1 is MNHEY, CDR2 SVGAGI, per germline. V was cut by 0 bases and J by 11 bases, with 16 bases left in between. CDR3 sequence reads: CASSYSNGGGRAFF. CDR3 DNA sequence: TGTGCCAGCAGTTACTCGAATGGAGGAGGCCGTGCTTTCTTT.

The chain employs TRBV9 and TRBJ1-3; the D is unclear. CDR1 and CDR2 from the germline V gene are SGDLS and YYNGEE. This CDR3 region has 14 residues. Between the trimmed V and J ends, which lost 1 base and 2 bases, there was a span of 7 bases. The CDR3: CASSVLEAGNTIYF. The CDR3 nucleotides read TGTGCCAGCAGCGTATTGGAGGCTGGAAACACCATATATTTT.

To note about this clone: Other DNA sequences in this specimen translate into the identical CDR3. The J gene is TRBJ1-1, the V gene TRBV11-2; D remains unclear. Germline values: CDR1 SGHAT, CDR2 FQNNGV. Trimming took off 3 bases at V and 1 base at J, with 6 bases between the two ends. The CDR3 spans 13 residues. The CDR3 here is CASSLAGNTEAFF. In DNA form, the CDR3 reads TGTGCCAGCAGCTTGGCAGGGAACACTGAAGCTTTCTTT.

This rearrangement joins TRBV5-5 to TRBJ2-7; 10 nucleotides agree with TRBD2. V shed 1 base, J shed 3 bases, and the junction held 4 bases outside the gene matches. Germline V lookup: CDR1 SGHKS, CDR2 YYEKEE (reference sequence). This CDR3 contains 15 residues. CDR3 loop: CASSLTRTSGYEQYF. The CDR3 region has the DNA TGTGCCAGCAGCTTGACGCGGACTAGCGGCTACGAGCAGTACTTC.

Note on this clone: Other nucleotide sequences from this sample produce the same CDR3. The J gene is TRBJ1-5, the V gene TRBV5-6; weak D call: TRBD1 (5 bases). The CDR3 loop spans 14 amino acids. Per the germline V gene, CDR1 is SGHDT and CDR2 is YYEEEE. V lost 2 bases to trimming and J lost 7 bases, with 13 bases between them. CDR3 nucleotides: TGTGCCAGCAGCTTAGGAGGGGTAGGCCAGCCCCAGCATTTT. It translates to CASSLGGVGQPQHF.

V and J are TRBV18 and TRBJ2-3; 10 bases map to TRBD1. V gave up 2 bases and J gave up 4 bases; unmatched junction bases: 0. This CDR3 comprises 14 residues. Germline values: CDR1 KGHSH, CDR2 LQKENI. The CDR3 DNA follows: TGTGCCAGCTCACCAGGACAGGGGGCAGATACGCAGTATTTT. Residues: CASSPGQGADTQYF.

Points on this clone: Within the sample, other DNA sequences also encode this same CDR3. This chain joins TRBV27 and TRBJ2-7; 8 bases map to TRBD2. Looked up from germline, CDR1 is MNHEY and CDR2 is SMNVEV (reference sequence). With 4 bases clipped from V and 0 bases from J, the junction kept 2 bases outside the gene matches. This CDR3 spans 14 amino acids. The CDR3 is CASSSSGPSYEQYF. The DNA of the CDR3 is TGTGCCAGCAGTTCTAGCGGGCCCTCCTACGAGCAGTACTTC.

The genes are TRBV4-3 and TRBJ2-4; D uncertain. Germline CDR1 is LGHNA and CDR2 is YSLEER. This CDR3 has 17 residues. The V end was cut by 0 bases, the J end by 0 bases, with 12 bases between. CDR3 DNA sequence: TGCGCCAGCAGCCAAGATCGGAGATACTTAGCCAAAAACATTCAGTACTTC. Residues: CASSQDRRYLAKNIQYF.

The chain recombines TRBV19 with TRBJ2-3; D ambiguous. Germline loops: CDR1 LNHDA, CDR2 SQIVND (reference sequence). The CDR3 loop spans 13 amino acids. Between the trimmed V and J ends, which lost 7 bases and 2 bases, there was a span of 10 bases. CDR3 in amino acids: CASIGRHTDTQYF. CDR3 DNA: TGTGCCAGTATTGGCAGACACACAGATACGCAGTATTTT.

The chain carries TRBV15 and TRBJ2-3; TRBD1 aligns across 8 bases. The V gene's germline CDR1 is LNHNV and CDR2 YYDKDF (reference sequence). The CDR3 consists of 15 residues. V gave up 8 bases and J gave up 8 bases; unmatched junction bases: 15. In nucleotides, the CDR3 is TGTGCCACCGCCAACCCCCGGCAGGGGGCGAGTACGCAGTATTTT. This codes for CATANPRQGASTQYF.

V and J are TRBV7-6 and TRBJ2-7; no reliable D call. V lost 4 bases and J 5 bases, leaving 15 bases between the germline ends. Germline-derived CDR1 and CDR2 are SGHVS and FNYEAQ. CDR3 length: 14 amino acids. The DNA for the CDR3 is TGTGCCAGCAGCTCTCTAGGACCTAGAGACGAGCAGTACTTC. It yields the protein CASSSLGPRDEQYF.

The V and J genes are TRBV6-5 and TRBJ2-5; D ambiguous. Trimming took 8 bases from V and 1 from J, leaving 8 bases between them. Germline V gene sequence: CDR1 MNHEY, CDR2 SVGAGI. CDR3 length: 12 amino acids. CDR3 coding DNA: TGTGCCAGCGCCAACTTCCAAGAGACCCAGTACTTC. Its translation: CASANFQETQYF.